The 21 T cell receptor beta chains listed next were all sequenced from one sample in a study of PD-1 blockade in classical Hodgkin lymphoma. Each and every patient relapsed after autologous stem cell transplantation, and patients got differing brentuximab vedotin exposure. This table comes from immunoSEQ multiplex PCR, and its TCRdb copy is limited to in-frame clones, with some not included. Of 70,000 to 80,000 clones in the sample, about 93% were seen once. The material was peripheral blood mononuclear cells (PBMCs), obtained at baseline. The receptors here all came from a human donor with classical Hodgkin lymphoma.

This sequence joins TRBV7-3 and TRBJ1-3, with a weak D call TRBD1 (6 bases). With 5 bases removed from V and 0 bases from J, the gap between germline ends came to 14 bases. This CDR3 is 16 amino acids long. Per germline, CDR1 SGHTA and CDR2 FQGTGA. CDR3 residues: CASSPQGLSSGNTIYF. In nucleotides, the CDR3 is TGTGCCAGCAGCCCTCAGGGGCTGAGCTCTGGAAACACCATATATTTT.

The V gene is TRBV7-2, the J gene TRBJ2-7; 7 nucleotides match TRBD1. The trim removed 5 bases at V and 4 bases at J, leaving 5 bases unmatched. The CDR3 totals 13 residues. The germline V gene encodes CDR1 SGHTA and CDR2 FQGNSA. In DNA, the CDR3 is TGTGCCAGCAGCCCCGACAGGGTGTACGAGCAGTACTTC. Its translation is CASSPDRVYEQYF.

This sequence joins TRBV5-4 and TRBJ1-4; no definite D call. The CDR3 has 13 amino acids. The germline CDR1 and CDR2 sequences are SGHNT and YYREEE (reference sequence). Trimming took 0 bases from V and 6 from J, leaving 6 bases between them. The DNA for the CDR3 is TGTGCCAGCAGCTTGGGTGGGGATGAAAAACTGTTTTTT. Translated, it gives CASSLGGDEKLFF.

This clone was recorded a few times. The chain is built from TRBV27 and TRBJ2-7, with 8 bases aligning to TRBD2. Germline V gene data show CDR1 as MNHEY and CDR2 as SMNVEV (reference sequence). The CDR3 runs to 15 residues. After removal of 3 bases from V and 3 bases from J, the junction contained 7 bases not matched to a gene. The CDR3 here is CASSLIPGLVYEQYF. CDR3 sequence (DNA): TGTGCCAGCAGTTTGATCCCGGGACTAGTCTACGAGCAGTACTTC.

This clone was found once. This chain joins TRBV9 and TRBJ2-7; perhaps TRBD1 as D (6 bases). V dropped 4 bases and J dropped 0 bases, with 14 bases sitting between them. The germline V gene encodes CDR1 SGDLS and CDR2 YYNGEE. This CDR3 is built from 15 residues. CDR3 bases: TGTGCCAGCAGCTCAGGCCCGGGACACTCCTACGAGCAGTACTTC. This sequence encodes CASSSGPGHSYEQYF.

This rearrangement joins TRBV9 to TRBJ2-1; TRBD2 aligns across 14 bases. The CDR3 runs to 16 residues. J gave up 4 bases and V 3 bases, and 3 bases lay outside the gene matches. Looked up from germline, CDR1 is SGDLS and CDR2 is YYNGEE. CDR3 nucleotide sequence: TGTGCCAGCAGCGCACGACTAGCGGGAGGGTACAATGAGCAGTTCTTC. Protein sequence: CASSARLAGGYNEQFF.

The chain recombines TRBV19 with TRBJ2-7; D is ambiguous. This CDR3 contains 11 residues. CDR1 is LNHDA, CDR2 SQIVND, per germline (reference sequence). V lost 8 bases and J 3 bases, leaving 8 bases between the germline ends. CDR3 sequence: CASFTDYEQYF. The CDR3 DNA is TGTGCCAGTTTTACAGACTACGAGCAGTACTTC. Variable domain in full (rest from reference TRBV19 and TRBJ2-7): DGGITQSPKYLFRKEGQNVTLSCEQNLNHDAMYWYRQDPGQGLRLIYYSQIVNDFQKGDIAEGYSVSREKKESFPLTVTSAQKNPTAFYLCASFTDYEQYFGPGTRLTVT.

The table lists this clone with a count of one. The chain couples TRBV4-1 to TRBJ1-2, with 9 positions matching TRBD1. The CDR3 has 16 residues. V gave up 1 base and J gave up 3 bases; unmatched junction bases: 6. Germline V gene data show CDR1 as MGHRA and CDR2 as YSYEKL. CDR3: CASSQAWTGEDYGYTF. The DNA for the CDR3 is TGCGCCAGCAGCCAAGCCTGGACAGGGGAGGACTATGGCTACACCTTC.

This clone was counted only a few times. J is TRBJ2-1 and V is TRBV27; D possibly matches TRBD1 or TRBD2 (5 bases each). CDR3 size: 14 residues. In germline, CDR1 is MNHEY, CDR2 SMNVEV (reference sequence). V was pared by 2 bases and J by 8 bases, with 13 bases between. The CDR3 region is CASSLVGVGDEQFF. The CDR3 DNA sequence: TGTGCCAGCAGTTTAGTGGGGGTTGGCGATGAGCAGTTCTTC.

The V and J genes are TRBV6-8 and TRBJ2-7, with a possible D match to TRBD1 (5 bases). Trimming left V 7 bases short and J 0 bases short, with 16 bases between. The V gene's germline CDR1 is MNHGY and CDR2 SAAAGT. The CDR3 is 15 residues long. The CDR3 loop reads CASTAPKRGSYEQYF. The DNA for the CDR3 is TGTGCCAGCACCGCCCCCAAAAGGGGCTCCTACGAGCAGTACTTC.

The chain couples TRBV19 to TRBJ1-5; D ambiguous. This CDR3 region has 15 residues. Trimming removed 1 base from V and 4 bases from J, with 11 bases in between. Germline V gene data show CDR1 as LNHDA and CDR2 as SQIVND (reference sequence). CDR3 DNA sequence: TGTGCCAGTAGTATAGGTAACAGTCCTAATCAGCCCCAGCATTTT. Protein product: CASSIGNSPNQPQHF. Complete variable domain (other parts from reference TRBV19 and TRBJ1-5): DGGITQSPKYLFRKEGQNVTLSCEQNLNHDAMYWYRQDPGQGLRLIYYSQIVNDFQKGDIAEGYSVSREKKESFPLTVTSAQKNPTAFYLCASSIGNSPNQPQHFGDGTRLSIL.

The chain couples TRBV4-2 to TRBJ1-1, with 7 bases identical to TRBD1. V was pared by 2 bases and J by 3 bases, with 3 bases of the junction left unmatched. The CDR3 contains 14 residues. Germline lookup yields CDR1 LGHNA and CDR2 YNFKEQ. In DNA form, the CDR3 reads TGTGCCAGCAGCCAACAGGGGGGATACACTGAAGCTTTCTTT. This translates into CASSQQGGYTEAFF.

This chain joins TRBV27 and TRBJ2-1; TRBD2 matches 7 bases. J was trimmed by 4 bases and V by 2 bases; bases with no gene match: 11. This CDR3 spans 17 amino acids. Germline V CDR1 and CDR2: MNHEY, SMNVEV (reference sequence). Here the CDR3 DNA reads TGTGCCAGCAGTTTACTCCCACTAGCGCCCTCATACAATGAGCAGTTCTTC. This encodes CASSLLPLAPSYNEQFF.

The chain uses TRBV2 and TRBJ2-5; possibly TRBD2 for D (6 bases). The V gene lost 4 bases and the J gene lost 3 bases, with 6 bases spanning the gap. CDR1 is SNHLY and CDR2 is FYNNEI in the germline V gene. This CDR3 contains 12 residues. For the CDR3, the DNA is TGTGCCAGCAGTGCGGGGGAAGAGACCCAGTACTTC. Translating it yields CASSAGEETQYF.

The chain employs TRBV9 and TRBJ1-4; D is uncertain. Trimming cost V 0 bases and J 6 bases, with 12 bases left between them. CDR1 is SGDLS and CDR2 is YYNGEE in the germline V gene. The CDR3 is 15 amino acids. The CDR3 DNA is TGTGCCAGCAGCGTAGTTGGGAGATTGGATGAAAAACTGTTTTTT. It translates to CASSVVGRLDEKLFF. The full variable domain, completed using reference TRBV9 and TRBJ1-4, is DSGVTQTPKHLITATGQRVTLRCSPRSGDLSVYWYQQSLDQGLQFLIQYYNGEERAKGNILERFSAQQFPDLHSELNLSSLELGDSALYFCASSVVGRLDEKLFFGSGTQLSVL.

This chain links TRBV6-1 with TRBJ1-3; D is ambiguous. Trimming removed 2 bases at V and 7 bases at J, with 9 bases between. The CDR3 contains 13 residues. Germline V CDR1 and CDR2: MNHNS, SASEGT. The CDR3 nucleotides are TGTGCCAGCAGTGAAAGGGAGTTCAACACCATATATTTT. This gives the protein CASSEREFNTIYF.

The chain joins TRBV6-5 to TRBJ1-4; possible D gene TRBD1, 5 bases. With 0 bases removed from V and 5 bases from J, the gap between germline ends came to 10 bases. Germline V gene lookup returns CDR1 MNHEY and CDR2 SVGAGI. The CDR3 contains 15 residues. The CDR3 nucleotides read TGTGCCAGCAGTTACTCGGAACAGGAAAATGAAAAACTGTTTTTT. Residues: CASSYSEQENEKLFF.

This chain connects TRBV11-2 to TRBJ2-2; D is uncertain. Trimming pared 0 bases from V and 3 bases from J, leaving 8 bases between. CDR1 and CDR2 from the germline V gene are SGHAT and FQNNGV. This CDR3 contains 15 residues. The CDR3 coding sequence is TGTGCCAGCAGCTTAGAGGTCCTAGACACCGGGGAGCTGTTTTTT. This translates into CASSLEVLDTGELFF.

The CDR3 nucleotides are TGCGCCAGCAGCTTGGGCTTCTCTGGGACTAGAACGACCAACGAGCAGTACTTC. Protein: CASSLGFSGTRTTNEQYF. The rearrangement uses TRBV5-1 and TRBJ2-7, with 8 bases lining up with TRBD2. V lost 0 bases to trimming and J lost 5 bases; unmatched junction nucleotides: 16. The CDR3 is 18 residues long. CDR1 SGHRS and CDR2 YFSETQ come from the germline V gene.

The rearrangement joins TRBV28 to TRBJ1-6; D is possibly TRBD1 (5 bases). This CDR3 spans 12 amino acids. V lost 7 bases to trimming and J lost 7 bases, with 8 bases between them. Germline lookup yields CDR1 MDHEN and CDR2 SYDVKM. The CDR3 is CASKQGNSPLHF. The DNA of the CDR3 is TGTGCCAGCAAGCAGGGAAATTCACCCCTCCACTTT. Variable domain in full (rest from reference TRBV28 and TRBJ1-6): DVKVTQSSRYLVKRTGEKVFLECVQDMDHENMFWYRQDPGLGLRLIYFSYDVKMKEKGDIPEGYSVSREKKERFSLILESASTNQTSMYLCASKQGNSPLHFGNGTRLTVT.

CDR3 region: CASSSTTGYSSPLHF. Written as DNA, the CDR3 is TGTGCCAGCAGCTCGACCACAGGGTATTCATCACCCCTCCACTTT. The chain links TRBV11-2 to TRBJ1-6, with a possible D match to TRBD1 (6 bases). V was clipped by 4 bases and J by 10 bases, with 17 bases between them. The CDR3 runs 15 residues. The V gene's germline CDR1 is SGHAT and CDR2 FQNNGV.